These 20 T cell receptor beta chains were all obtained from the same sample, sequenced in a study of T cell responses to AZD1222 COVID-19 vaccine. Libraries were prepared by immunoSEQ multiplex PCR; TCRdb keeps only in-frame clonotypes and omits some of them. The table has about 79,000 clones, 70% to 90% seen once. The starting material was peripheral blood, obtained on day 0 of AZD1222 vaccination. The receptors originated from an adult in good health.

CDR3 protein: CASSPPGLAFQETQYF. The CDR3 nucleotides read TGTGCCAGCTCACCGCCGGGACTAGCGTTCCAAGAGACCCAGTACTTC. This sequence joins TRBV18 and TRBJ2-5; 10 nucleotides line up with TRBD2. Trimming cost V 3 bases and J 1 base; bases outside gene matches: 5. The germline V gene has CDR1 KGHSH and CDR2 LQKENI. This CDR3 spans 16 amino acids.

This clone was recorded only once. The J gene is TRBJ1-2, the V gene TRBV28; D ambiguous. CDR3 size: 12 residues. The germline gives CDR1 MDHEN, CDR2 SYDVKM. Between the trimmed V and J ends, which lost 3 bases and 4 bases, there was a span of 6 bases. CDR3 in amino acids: CASSFQSYGYTF. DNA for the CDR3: TGTGCCAGCAGTTTTCAGAGCTATGGCTACACCTTC.

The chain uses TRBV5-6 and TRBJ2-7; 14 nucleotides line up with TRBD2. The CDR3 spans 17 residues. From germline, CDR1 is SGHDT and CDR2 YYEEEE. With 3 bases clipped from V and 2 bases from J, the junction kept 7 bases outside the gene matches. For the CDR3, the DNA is TGTGCCAGCAGCTCAGGACTAGCGGGGGGTCTAACCTACGAGCAGTACTTC. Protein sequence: CASSSGLAGGLTYEQYF.

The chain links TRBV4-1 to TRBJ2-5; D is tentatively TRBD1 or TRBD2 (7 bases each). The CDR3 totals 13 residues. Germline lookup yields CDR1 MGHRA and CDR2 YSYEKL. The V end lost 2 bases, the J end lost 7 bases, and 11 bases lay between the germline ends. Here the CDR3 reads CASSQTGEGTQYF. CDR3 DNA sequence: TGCGCCAGCAGCCAAACAGGGGAGGGGACCCAGTACTTC.

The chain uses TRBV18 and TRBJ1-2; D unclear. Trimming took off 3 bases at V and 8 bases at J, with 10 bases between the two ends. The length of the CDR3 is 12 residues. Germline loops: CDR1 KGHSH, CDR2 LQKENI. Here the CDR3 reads CASSPSGYGYTF. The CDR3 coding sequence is TGTGCCAGCTCACCTTCCGGGTACGGCTACACCTTC.

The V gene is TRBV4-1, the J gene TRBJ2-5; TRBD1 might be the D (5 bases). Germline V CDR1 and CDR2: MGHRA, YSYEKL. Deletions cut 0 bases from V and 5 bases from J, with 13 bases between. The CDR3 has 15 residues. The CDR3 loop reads CASSQESRVGETQYF. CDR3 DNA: TGCGCCAGCAGCCAAGAATCCAGGGTGGGGGAGACCCAGTACTTC.

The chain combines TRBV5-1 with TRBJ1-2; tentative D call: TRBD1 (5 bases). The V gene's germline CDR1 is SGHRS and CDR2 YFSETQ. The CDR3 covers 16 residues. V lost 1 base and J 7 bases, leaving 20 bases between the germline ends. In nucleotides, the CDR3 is TGCGCCAGCAGCTTGCCTCGTCAGGATGGGGCGGGTGGCTACACCTTC. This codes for CASSLPRQDGAGGYTF.

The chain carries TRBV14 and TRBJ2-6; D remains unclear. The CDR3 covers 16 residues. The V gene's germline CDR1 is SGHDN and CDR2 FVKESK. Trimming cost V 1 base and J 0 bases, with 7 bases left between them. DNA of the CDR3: TGTGCCAGCAGCCAAGGTCTAGGCTCTGGGGCCAACGTCCTGACTTTC. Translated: CASSQGLGSGANVLTF.

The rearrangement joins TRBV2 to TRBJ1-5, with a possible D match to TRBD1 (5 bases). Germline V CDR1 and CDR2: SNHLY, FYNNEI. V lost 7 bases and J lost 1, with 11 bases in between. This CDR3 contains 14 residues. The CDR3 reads CASKGGGSNQPQHF. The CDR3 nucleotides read TGTGCCAGCAAAGGTGGGGGGAGCAATCAGCCCCAGCATTTT.

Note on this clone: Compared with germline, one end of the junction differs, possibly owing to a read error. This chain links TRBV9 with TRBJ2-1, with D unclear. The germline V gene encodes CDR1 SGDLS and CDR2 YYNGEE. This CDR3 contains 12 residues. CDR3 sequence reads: CASGASNNEQFF. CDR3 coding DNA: TGTGCCAGCGGCGCCTCCAACAATGAGCAGTTCTTC.

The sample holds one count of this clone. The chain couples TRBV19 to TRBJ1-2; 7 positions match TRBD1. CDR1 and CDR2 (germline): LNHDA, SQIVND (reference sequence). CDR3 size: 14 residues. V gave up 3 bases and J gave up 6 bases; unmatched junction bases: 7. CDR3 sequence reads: CASSIMTGNNGYTF. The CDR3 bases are TGTGCCAGTAGTATTATGACAGGGAACAATGGCTACACCTTC.

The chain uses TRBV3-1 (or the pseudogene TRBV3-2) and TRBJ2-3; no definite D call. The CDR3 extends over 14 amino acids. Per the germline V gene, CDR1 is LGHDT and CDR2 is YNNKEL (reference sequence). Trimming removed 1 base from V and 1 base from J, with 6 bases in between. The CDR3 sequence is CASSQGAGTDTQYF. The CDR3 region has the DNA TGTGCCAGCAGCCAAGGGGCGGGCACAGATACGCAGTATTTT.

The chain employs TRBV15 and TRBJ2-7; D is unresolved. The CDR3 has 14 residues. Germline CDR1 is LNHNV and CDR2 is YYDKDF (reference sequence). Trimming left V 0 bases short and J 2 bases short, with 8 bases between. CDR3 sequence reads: CATSREGGPYEQYF. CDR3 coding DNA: TGTGCCACCAGCAGAGAGGGCGGTCCCTACGAGCAGTACTTC. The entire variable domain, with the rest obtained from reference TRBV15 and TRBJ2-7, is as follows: DAMVIQNPRYQVTQFGKPVTLSCSQTLNHNVMYWYQQKSSQAPKLLFHYYDKDFNNEADTPDNFQSRRPNTSFCFLDIRSPGLGDTAMYLCATSREGGPYEQYFGPGTRLTVT.

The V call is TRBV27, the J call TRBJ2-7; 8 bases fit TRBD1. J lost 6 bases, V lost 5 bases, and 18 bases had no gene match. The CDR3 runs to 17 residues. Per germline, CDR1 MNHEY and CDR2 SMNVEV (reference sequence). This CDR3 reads CASSQEPPGQVRGEQYF. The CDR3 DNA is TGTGCCAGCAGTCAGGAACCCCCGGGACAGGTTCGAGGCGAGCAGTACTTC.

The DNA of the CDR3 is TGTGCCAGCAGTTTAAACTATGGCTACACCTTC. This sequence encodes CASSLNYGYTF. The chain carries TRBV28 and TRBJ1-2; D gene unclear. Germline CDR1 is MDHEN and CDR2 is SYDVKM. With 2 bases removed from V and 2 bases from J, the gap between germline ends came to 0 bases. This CDR3 spans 11 amino acids.

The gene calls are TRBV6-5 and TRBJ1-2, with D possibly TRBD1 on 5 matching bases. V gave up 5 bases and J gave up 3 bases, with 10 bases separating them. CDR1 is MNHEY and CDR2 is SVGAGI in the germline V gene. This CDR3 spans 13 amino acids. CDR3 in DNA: TGTGCCAGCAGTCAGACAGCTTACTATGGCTACACCTTC. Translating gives CASSQTAYYGYTF.

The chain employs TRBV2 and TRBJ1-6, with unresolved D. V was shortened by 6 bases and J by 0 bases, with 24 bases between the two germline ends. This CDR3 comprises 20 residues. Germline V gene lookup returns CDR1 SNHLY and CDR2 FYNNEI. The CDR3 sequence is CASSPSWGSWVSSYNSPLHF. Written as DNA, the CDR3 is TGTGCCAGCAGCCCTTCGTGGGGAAGTTGGGTCAGCTCCTATAATTCACCCCTCCACTTT.

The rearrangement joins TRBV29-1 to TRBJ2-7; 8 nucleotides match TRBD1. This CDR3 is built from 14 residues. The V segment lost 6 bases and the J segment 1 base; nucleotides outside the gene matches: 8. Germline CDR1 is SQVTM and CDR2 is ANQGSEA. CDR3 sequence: CSVATGTGSYEQYF. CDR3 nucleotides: TGCAGCGTCGCCACCGGGACAGGTTCCTACGAGCAGTACTTC.

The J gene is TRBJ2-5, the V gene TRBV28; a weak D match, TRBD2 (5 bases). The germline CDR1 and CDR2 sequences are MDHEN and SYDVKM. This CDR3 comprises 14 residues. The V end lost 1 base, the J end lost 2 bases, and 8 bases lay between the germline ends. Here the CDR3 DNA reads TGTGCCAGCAGTTTATCCGGGGATCAAGAGACCCAGTACTTC. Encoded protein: CASSLSGDQETQYF. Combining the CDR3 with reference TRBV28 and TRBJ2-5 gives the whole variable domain DVKVTQSSRYLVKRTGEKVFLECVQDMDHENMFWYRQDPGLGLRLIYFSYDVKMKEKGDIPEGYSVSREKKERFSLILESASTNQTSMYLCASSLSGDQETQYFGPGTRLLVL.

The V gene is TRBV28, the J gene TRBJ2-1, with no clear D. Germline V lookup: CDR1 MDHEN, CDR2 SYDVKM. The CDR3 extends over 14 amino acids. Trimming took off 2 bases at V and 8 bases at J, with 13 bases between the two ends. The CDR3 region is CASSLGPIVYEQFF. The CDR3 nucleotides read TGTGCCAGCAGTTTAGGTCCGATTGTTTATGAGCAGTTCTTC. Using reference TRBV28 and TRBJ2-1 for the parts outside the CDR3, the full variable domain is DVKVTQSSRYLVKRTGEKVFLECVQDMDHENMFWYRQDPGLGLRLIYFSYDVKMKEKGDIPEGYSVSREKKERFSLILESASTNQTSMYLCASSLGPIVYEQFFGPGTRLTVL.